What follows describes a single T cell receptor (beta chain). The target of this receptor is not known. Per-nucleotide qualities are absent, and no much larger clonotype sits a single base away. Read against the paper, the sample's time point label means: about 28 days (+/-7) after the second vaccine dose. The treatment or condition label corresponds to: meningococcal conjugate vaccine given as trial control. Vaccinee samples were obtained from the UK trials COV001 and COV002, which included a single-blind randomized controlled phase 2/3 trial of AZD1222 (ChAdOx1 nCoV-19) in healthy adults. Trial participant PBMC samples were collected at day 0 and day 28 after the second dose for TCRbeta chain sequencing. The data derive from a study of T cell responses to AZD1222 COVID-19 vaccine (TCRdb year 2021). Concerning the study at large: TCR sequencing covered 233 trial participants: 207 given two doses of AZD1222 and about 26 given two doses of MenACWY control vaccine. Trial participants were enrolled by age into subgroups of 18-55, 56-69 and 70-plus years, and approximately 150, 30 and 60 TCR-sequenced participants, respectively, were included in these subgroups.

Beyond this particular receptor, the publication reports: Vaccine-associated CD4 TCRs spanned the whole spike protein, with dominant responses in regions 160-218 and 743-854. No day 14 peak-response samples were available, so repertoires were characterized only after the peak T cell response. After two AZD1222 doses, both the breadth and the depth of spike-specific TCRs were significantly higher than at day 0 and than in MenACWY recipients. Nearly half of unique spike-specific TCRs reportedly recognized epitopes outside regions mutated in the B.1.351 and B.1.1.7 variants. Participants were mostly white British, with more females than males. The authors suggested clonal diversity may have been underestimated. Conclusions about previously exposed vaccinees are limited because only six or seven AZD1222 recipients were SARS-CoV-2 seropositive at baseline. In the small 56-69-year group, the increase in depth fell short of significance, most likely because of low power.

The CDR3 regions of human TCRbeta chains were subjected to immunosequencing. Per the original workflow: TCRs in the repertoires were matched against a reference library of SARS-CoV-2-specific TCRs that had been generated with the MIRA antigen-specificity platform. Breadth was defined as the fraction of unique TCRs that were SARS-CoV-2-associated. Depth was defined as the fraction of total T cells that were SARS-CoV-2-associated. Using the MIRA data, each spike-specific TCR was assigned both to the spike region to which the TCR was reactive and to a CD4 or CD8 class. Log10-transformed breadth and depth values were compared by one-way ANOVA with Sidak's multiple comparisons tests. TCRdb stores this immuneACCESS table with in-frame sequences only. Part of the clones is absent; in the studies checked, under half of the shortfall reflects unresolved V genes, and no reason is known for the rest. The V and J calls and clone size come from that table; D and trimming were worked out from the DNA. Counted in this sample were 100,000 to 150,000 clones; around 90% of them appeared once. 4.2% of the sample lies in the top ten.

The sample consisted of peripheral blood, taken 28 days after the second dose of the MenACWY control vaccine. This TCR was recovered from an adult who received the MenACWY meningococcal vaccine as a control.

The CDR3 corresponds to CASSLSGGNTEAFF. At the DNA level, the sequence is TGTGCCAGCAGCTTAAGTGGAGGGAACACTGAAGCTTTCTTT. The V and J segments used are TRBV7-3 and TRBJ1-1, with no confident D gene call. From its cysteine to its phenylalanine, the CDR3 spans 14 amino acids. Solely the CDR3 DNA is kept, with 42 bases framed from the first base. V loses 1 base, J loses 1 base, and the germline ends lie 7 bases apart. Via the germline V gene, CDR1 is SGHTA and CDR2 FQGTGA. The full variable domain, with segments outside the CDR3 supplied by the reference TRBV7-3 and TRBJ1-1 proteins, appears as GAGVSQTPSNKVTEKGKYVELRCDPISGHTALYWYRQSLGQGPEFLIYFQGTGAADDSGLPNDRFFAVRPEGSVSTLKIQRTERGDSAVYLCASSLSGGNTEAFFGQGTRLTVV.